Listed below are T cell receptor beta chains from one sample, sequenced in a study of T cell responses to AZD1222 COVID-19 vaccine. Here immunoSEQ multiplex PCR was the method, and the copy in TCRdb shows in-frame clones only, minus some. The sample consists of 120,000 or so clones, 70% to 85% of them appearing once. The sample was peripheral blood, taken on day 0 of AZD1222 vaccination. The receptors derive from an adult in good health. CDR3s include the opening cysteine and the closing phenylalanine or tryptophan. D genes are given only for firm matches. Size tells how often a clone was seen (once, few, many) or the class of an expanded clone, and some rows leave it out.

j_gene: TRBJ2-7
v_gene: TRBV2
d_gene: -
abundance: -
CDR3aa: CASSPLAAAYEQYF
CDR3nt: TGTGCCAGCAGCCCCCTCGCGGCAGCCTACGAGCAGTACTTC

j_gene: TRBJ1-6
v_gene: TRBV12-3/TRBV12-4
d_gene: -
abundance: -
CDR3aa: CASRRGLKSPLHF
CDR3nt: TGTGCCAGCAGACGGGGCCTAAAATCACCCCTCCACTTT

j_gene: TRBJ1-1
v_gene: TRBV3-1/TRBV3-2
d_gene: -
abundance: -
CDR3aa: CASSHRPGNTEAFF
CDR3nt: TGTGCCAGCAGCCATCGGCCCGGGAACACTGAAGCTTTCTTT

j_gene: TRBJ1-1
v_gene: TRBV20-1
d_gene: -
abundance: -
CDR3aa: CSASIPAGGMNTEAFF
CDR3nt: TGCAGTGCTAGTATCCCGGCGGGCGGAATGAACACTGAAGCTTTCTTT

j_gene: TRBJ2-2
v_gene: TRBV2
d_gene: -
abundance: -
CDR3aa: CASRGRGRNTGELFF
CDR3nt: TGTGCCAGCAGGGGCCGGGGACGGAACACCGGGGAGCTGTTTTTT

j_gene: TRBJ1-6
v_gene: TRBV6-5
d_gene: -
abundance: -
CDR3aa: CAGQQGRNSPLHF
CDR3nt: TGTGCCGGGCAACAGGGTAGGAATTCACCCCTCCACTTT

j_gene: TRBJ2-2
v_gene: TRBV6-5
d_gene: TRBD2
abundance: medium-sized
CDR3aa: CASSRAGENTGELFF
CDR3nt: TGTGCCAGCAGTCGCGCGGGGGAAAACACCGGGGAGCTGTTTTTT

j_gene: TRBJ1-5
v_gene: TRBV6-5
d_gene: -
abundance: -
CDR3aa: CASSPTGGSNQPQHF
CDR3nt: TGTGCCAGCAGCCCCACGGGGGGGAGCAATCAGCCCCAGCATTTT

j_gene: TRBJ1-2
v_gene: TRBV30
d_gene: -
abundance: -
CDR3aa: CAWSKPGGALDYGYTF
CDR3nt: TGTGCCTGGAGTAAGCCTGGGGGGGCCTTAGACTATGGCTACACCTTC

j_gene: TRBJ1-1
v_gene: TRBV7-9
d_gene: -
abundance: -
CDR3aa: CASSFVSMNTEAFF
CDR3nt: TGTGCCAGCAGCTTTGTAAGCATGAACACTGAAGCTTTCTTT

j_gene: TRBJ1-2
v_gene: TRBV12-3/TRBV12-4
d_gene: -
abundance: once
CDR3aa: CASSPQAYGYTF
CDR3nt: TGTGCCAGCAGCCCACAGGCCTATGGCTACACCTTC

j_gene: TRBJ2-7
v_gene: TRBV19
d_gene: TRBD1
abundance: few
CDR3aa: CASSTTGQEAYEQYF
CDR3nt: TGTGCCAGTAGTACGACGGGACAGGAAGCCTACGAGCAGTACTTC

j_gene: TRBJ2-2
v_gene: TRBV5-3
d_gene: TRBD2
abundance: -
CDR3aa: CARSLPSGGPPAGELFF
CDR3nt: TGTGCCAGAAGCTTACCTAGCGGGGGGCCCCCGGCCGGGGAGCTGTTTTTT

j_gene: TRBJ2-7
v_gene: TRBV6-5
d_gene: -
abundance: -
CDR3aa: CASSYGIVSEQYF
CDR3nt: TGTGCCAGCAGTTATGGAATCGTTAGCGAGCAGTACTTC

j_gene: TRBJ1-1
v_gene: TRBV6-5
d_gene: -
abundance: -
CDR3aa: CASSHPGTEAFF
CDR3nt: TGTGCCAGCAGTCACCCTGGTACTGAAGCTTTCTTT

j_gene: TRBJ1-2
v_gene: TRBV27
d_gene: TRBD1
abundance: -
CDR3aa: CASSSTGGGYGYTF
CDR3nt: TGTGCCAGCAGTTCCACAGGGGGCGGCTATGGCTACACCTTC

j_gene: TRBJ1-2
v_gene: TRBV19
d_gene: -
abundance: -
CDR3aa: CASTYLGGGYTF
CDR3nt: TGTGCCAGTACCTATCTCGGGGGCGGCTACACCTTC

j_gene: TRBJ2-7
v_gene: TRBV6-5
d_gene: -
abundance: -
CDR3aa: CASGKVPWYEQYF
CDR3nt: TGTGCCAGCGGAAAGGTACCCTGGTACGAGCAGTACTTC

j_gene: TRBJ1-2
v_gene: TRBV18
d_gene: TRBD1
abundance: -
CDR3aa: CASSRQGQDGYTF
CDR3nt: TGTGCCAGTTCTCGACAGGGTCAGGATGGCTACACCTTC

j_gene: TRBJ1-2
v_gene: TRBV3-1/TRBV3-2
d_gene: -
abundance: -
CDR3aa: CASSQGTVKNGYTF
CDR3nt: TGTGCCAGCAGCCAAGGGACAGTAAAGAATGGCTACACCTTC

j_gene: TRBJ2-1
v_gene: TRBV27
d_gene: -
abundance: -
CDR3aa: CASSFFVPRAGDISYNEQFF
CDR3nt: TGTGCCAGCAGTTTTTTTGTCCCCAGGGCGGGGGACATTTCCTACAATGAGCAGTTCTTC

j_gene: TRBJ2-7
v_gene: TRBV5-1
d_gene: -
abundance: -
CDR3aa: CASMGGQGSEQYF
CDR3nt: TGCGCCAGCATGGGGGGGCAGGGTAGCGAGCAGTACTTC

j_gene: TRBJ2-1
v_gene: TRBV23-1
d_gene: TRBD1
abundance: -
CDR3aa: CASSPRDRDPLFYNEQFF
CDR3nt: TGCGCCAGCAGTCCCCGGGACAGGGACCCCCTCTTCTACAATGAGCAGTTCTTC

j_gene: TRBJ2-7
v_gene: TRBV5-5
d_gene: -
abundance: -
CDR3aa: CASSPTWAGHSYEQYF
CDR3nt: TGTGCCAGCAGCCCTACCTGGGCGGGCCACTCCTACGAGCAGTACTTC

j_gene: TRBJ2-3
v_gene: TRBV4-3
d_gene: TRBD2
abundance: -
CDR3aa: CASSPHSLSGGQAPTDTQYF
CDR3nt: TGCGCCAGCAGTCCTCATAGCCTGAGCGGGGGCCAGGCGCCCACAGATACGCAGTATTTT

j_gene: TRBJ2-7
v_gene: TRBV28
d_gene: -
abundance: -
CDR3aa: CASSRKGLQYF
CDR3nt: TGTGCCAGCAGCCGAAAGGGGTTGCAGTACTTC